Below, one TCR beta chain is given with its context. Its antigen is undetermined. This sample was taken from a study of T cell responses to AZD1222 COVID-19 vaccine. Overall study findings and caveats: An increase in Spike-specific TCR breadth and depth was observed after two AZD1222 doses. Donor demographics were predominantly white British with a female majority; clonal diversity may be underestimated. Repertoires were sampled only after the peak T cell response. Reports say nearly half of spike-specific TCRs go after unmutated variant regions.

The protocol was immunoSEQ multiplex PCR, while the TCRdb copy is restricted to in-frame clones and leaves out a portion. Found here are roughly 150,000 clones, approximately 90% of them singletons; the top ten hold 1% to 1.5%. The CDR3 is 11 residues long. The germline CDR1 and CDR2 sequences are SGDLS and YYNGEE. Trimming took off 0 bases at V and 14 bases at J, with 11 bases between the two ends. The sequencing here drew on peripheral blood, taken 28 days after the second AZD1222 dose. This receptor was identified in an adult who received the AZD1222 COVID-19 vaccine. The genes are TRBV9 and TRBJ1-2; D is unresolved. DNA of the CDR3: TGTGCCAGCAGCGTAGGAACCGCGTATACCTTC. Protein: CASSVGTAYTF. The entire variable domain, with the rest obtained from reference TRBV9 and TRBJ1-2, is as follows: DSGVTQTPKHLITATGQRVTLRCSPRSGDLSVYWYQQSLDQGLQFLIQYYNGEERAKGNILERFSAQQFPDLHSELNLSSLELGDSALYFCASSVGTAYTFGSGTRLTVV.